This section outlines one T cell receptor beta chain sequence together with its context. Its antigen is not known. Produced via immunoSEQ multiplex PCR; TCRdb's table is partial and in-frame only. The table includes more than 100,000 clones, 85% to 95% detected once. This entry belongs to a study of T cell responses to AZD1222 COVID-19 vaccine. Overall study findings and caveats: A mostly white British donor set with more females was recruited, and clonal diversity was possibly underestimated. Dominant CD4 TCR responses targeted spike regions 160-218 and 743-854. All repertoire sampling was performed exclusively after the peak T cell response.

The V end lost 4 bases, the J end lost 5 bases, and 10 bases lay between the germline ends. The CDR3 is 13 residues long. From germline, CDR1 is SGDLS and CDR2 YYNGEE. The sequences come from peripheral blood, collected on day 0 of AZD1222 vaccination. V and J are TRBV9 and TRBJ1-5; D is ambiguous. This clonotype was obtained from an adult in good health. Here the CDR3 reads CASSPATDQPQHF. CDR3 sequence (DNA): TGTGCCAGCAGCCCCGCTACCGATCAGCCCCAGCATTTT.